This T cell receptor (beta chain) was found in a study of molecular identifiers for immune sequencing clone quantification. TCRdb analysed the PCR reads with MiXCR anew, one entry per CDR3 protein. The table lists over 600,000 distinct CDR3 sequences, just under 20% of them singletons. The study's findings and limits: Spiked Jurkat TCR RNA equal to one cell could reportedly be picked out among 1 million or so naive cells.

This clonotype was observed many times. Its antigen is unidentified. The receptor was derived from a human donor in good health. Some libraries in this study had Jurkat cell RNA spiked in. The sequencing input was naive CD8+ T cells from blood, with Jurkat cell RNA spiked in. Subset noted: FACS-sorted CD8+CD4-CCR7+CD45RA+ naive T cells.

Here the CDR3 reads CASSYVRKTGELFF. DNA of the CDR3: TGTGCCAGCAGTTACGTCAGAAAAACCGGGGAGCTGTTTTTT. J is TRBJ2-2 and V is TRBV6-2 or TRBV6-3, with unresolved D. CDR1 and CDR2 from the germline V gene are MNHEY and SVGEGT. The CDR3 loop spans 14 amino acids. V was cut by 2 bases and J by 5 bases, with 9 bases left in between.